This is a list of T cell receptor beta chains from one sample in a study of blood T cell repertoires in COVID-19. Produced via immunoSEQ multiplex PCR; TCRdb's table is partial and in-frame only. The sample records roughly 670,000 clones, approximately 90% being singletons. The specimen was peripheral blood. These receptor sequences come from a woman aged 18-35 years with acute or convalescent COVID-19. Both conserved end residues are part of each CDR3. The order of the fields is CDR3 DNA, CDR3 protein, clone size, J gene, V gene, D gene. A D gene is named only where the DNA matches it firmly. Clone size appears in some rows only: once, few, many, or a class for an expanded clone.

TGTGCCACGGACTCGAACACCGGGGAGCTGTTTTTT	CATDSNTGELFF	.	TRBJ2-2	TRBV15	.
TGTGCCACAGAGGGGACGGGGGATAGCACAGATACGCAGTATTTT	CATEGTGDSTDTQYF	.	TRBJ2-3	TRBV30	.
TGTGCCAGCAGCTTAGGCCTTGACAGCTCTGGAAACACCATATATTTT	CASSLGLDSSGNTIYF	once	TRBJ1-3	TRBV7-2	.
TGTGCCAGCACCCTGGGGGGGTCGACCTACGAGCAGTACTTC	CASTLGGSTYEQYF	.	TRBJ2-7	TRBV5-6	TRBD2
TGCGCCAGCAGCTTTTCCACGGAGAGCTCACCCCTCCACTTT	CASSFSTESSPLHF	.	TRBJ1-6	TRBV5-1	.
TGCGCCAGCAGCCCTACCGGGACTAGCGGGGCCTACGAGCAGTACTTC	CASSPTGTSGAYEQYF	.	TRBJ2-7	TRBV5-1	TRBD2
TGTGCCAGCAGCTTATCGGCGGGGGAGGCAGATACGCAGTATTTT	CASSLSAGEADTQYF	.	TRBJ2-3	TRBV7-2	TRBD2
TGTGCCATCAGTGATTGGGACAGAGCTAACTATGGCTACACCTTC	CAISDWDRANYGYTF	.	TRBJ1-2	TRBV10-3	TRBD1
TGTGCCAGCATCGGTCGAGGGGGAAAGGACTATGGCTACACCTTC	CASIGRGGKDYGYTF	.	TRBJ1-2	TRBV2	.
TGTGCCAGCAGCCTCGACATTTCTGGGGCCAACGTCCTGACTTTC	CASSLDISGANVLTF	.	TRBJ2-6	TRBV5-5	.
TGTGCCAGTAGTAAATCGTTCGGAGGTATCAGGGGCGAGGGCTACACCTTC	CASSKSFGGIRGEGYTF	.	TRBJ1-2	TRBV19	.
TGTGCCAGTAGGCCGACAGGGGCCGACTATGGCTACACCTTC	CASRPTGADYGYTF	.	TRBJ1-2	TRBV19	TRBD1
TGTGCCAGCACTGGGAGCAGCCAGCCCCAGCATTTT	CASTGSSQPQHF	.	TRBJ1-5	TRBV19	.
TGTGCCAGCAGTTACCAGACAGGGAACAATTCACCCCTCCACTTT	CASSYQTGNNSPLHF	.	TRBJ1-6	TRBV6-5	TRBD1
TGCAGCGTGTCAGACAGGCATGGCTACACCTTC	CSVSDRHGYTF	.	TRBJ1-2	TRBV29-1	.
TGTGCCATCAGTGGACAGGGAGAGCCTGAAAAACTGTTTTTT	CAISGQGEPEKLFF	.	TRBJ1-4	TRBV10-3	TRBD1
TGTGCCAGCAGACCTTTTGGAGGGTGGGAGCATTTT	CASRPFGGWEHF	few	TRBJ1-5	TRBV2	.
TGTGCCAGCAGCTTGGCGACAGGAAAGGGTCAGCCCCAGCATTTT	CASSLATGKGQPQHF	.	TRBJ1-5	TRBV5-5	.
TGCGCCAGCAGCCAAGACTGGCCAGGGGAATGGCCCCAGCATTTT	CASSQDWPGEWPQHF	.	TRBJ1-5	TRBV4-1	.
TGTGCCAGCAGCCCGCGGACAGGGGGGGACACTGAAGCTTTCTTT	CASSPRTGGDTEAFF	.	TRBJ1-1	TRBV7-2	TRBD1
TGTGCCAGCAGTTACGGACAGGGGCCATACAATGAGCAGTTCTTC	CASSYGQGPYNEQFF	once	TRBJ2-1	TRBV6-2/TRBV6-3	TRBD1
TGTGCCAGCAGCCCATTAAGGGGGTCTGGAAACACCATATATTTT	CASSPLRGSGNTIYF	.	TRBJ1-3	TRBV7-2	.
TGTGCCAGCAGCGACGAGGCAGGGGAAAACGTCAACACTGAAGCTTTCTTT	CASSDEAGENVNTEAFF	.	TRBJ1-1	TRBV7-9	.
TGTGCCAGCAGCCCGACAGCTTCCTCTGGAAACACCATATATTTT	CASSPTASSGNTIYF	.	TRBJ1-3	TRBV11-3	.
TGTGCCACCAGTGAGGCAAGGACAGGACCCTATGGCTACACCTTC	CATSEARTGPYGYTF	.	TRBJ1-2	TRBV24-1	TRBD1
TGCAGTGCCCGGGGGTACGAAGCTTTCTTT	CSARGYEAFF	.	TRBJ1-1	TRBV20-1	.
TGCGCCAGCAGCCCCGAGGGCGGAAACACCGGGGAGCTGTTTTTT	CASSPEGGNTGELFF	.	TRBJ2-2	TRBV5-1	.
TGTGCCAGCAGCCCACTCCGAGGAGGATTTGGGTCCCAGTACTTC	CASSPLRGGFGSQYF	.	TRBJ2-5	TRBV11-2	.
TGTGCCAGCAGTCCAAGGGAAACAGGGGGTCATGAGCAGTTCTTC	CASSPRETGGHEQFF	.	TRBJ2-1	TRBV3-1/TRBV3-2	TRBD1
TGTGCCAGCAGCCCCGGGACAGTAAGCACAGATACGCAGTATTTT	CASSPGTVSTDTQYF	.	TRBJ2-3	TRBV3-1/TRBV3-2	TRBD1
TGTGCCAGCAGTTCCTTTCTTAACACCGGGGAGCTGTTTTTT	CASSSFLNTGELFF	few	TRBJ2-2	TRBV27	.
TGTGCCAGTAGTACGAACTACCCGAGCTCCTACAATGAGCAGTTCTTC	CASSTNYPSSYNEQFF	.	TRBJ2-1	TRBV19	.